These T cell receptor beta chains were read from a single sample in a study of blood T cell repertoires in COVID-19. Sequenced by immunoSEQ multiplex PCR; TCRdb stores in-frame clones only, minus some. The profile shows tens of thousands of clones, approximately 74% of them singletons. Sequencing was carried out using peripheral blood. Source of these receptors: a human donor with acute or convalescent COVID-19. The donor label of this sample is uncertain. CDR3s include the opening cysteine and the closing phenylalanine or tryptophan. Fields, in order: V gene, J gene, D gene, clone size, CDR3 protein, CDR3 DNA. A D gene is named only where the DNA matches it firmly. Clone size appears in some rows only: once, few, many, or a class for an expanded clone.

TRBV7-3	TRBJ2-7	TRBD1	NA	CASSAGTGGYEQYF	TGTGCCAGCAGCGCCGGGACAGGGGGGTACGAGCAGTACTTC
TRBV6-1	TRBJ2-7	NA	NA	CASSEQGWAYEQYF	TGTGCCAGCAGTGAGCAGGGTTGGGCCTACGAGCAGTACTTC
TRBV27	TRBJ1-6	NA	NA	CASSTTTPYNSPLHF	TGTGCCAGCAGTACAACGACACCGTATAATTCACCCCTCCACTTT
TRBV3-1/TRBV3-2	TRBJ1-2	NA	many	CASSPPGGGYTF	TGTGCCAGCAGCCCCCCCGGCGGTGGCTACACCTTC
TRBV25-1	TRBJ2-1	NA	NA	CASSDPRELQNEQFF	TGTGCCAGCAGTGATCCCCGGGAGTTGCAGAATGAGCAGTTCTTC
TRBV5-5	TRBJ1-3	NA	NA	CASSLDWGGNTIYF	TGTGCCAGCAGCTTAGACTGGGGCGGAAACACCATATATTTT
TRBV4-3	TRBJ2-1	NA	NA	CASSQVSQGMRHNEQFF	TGCGCCAGCAGCCAAGTCAGCCAGGGGATGAGGCACAATGAGCAGTTCTTC
TRBV24-1	TRBJ1-1	TRBD1	NA	CATQGQGGGTEAFF	TGTGCCACTCAAGGACAGGGAGGGGGCACTGAAGCTTTCTTT
TRBV5-6	TRBJ2-1	TRBD2	NA	CASSLPGLALLGEQFF	TGTGCCAGCAGCTTGCCGGGACTAGCGCTATTAGGGGAGCAGTTCTTC
TRBV19	TRBJ1-2	NA	once	CASTPGVNYGYTF	TGTGCCAGTACCCCGGGAGTCAACTATGGCTACACCTTC
TRBV29-1	TRBJ2-7	NA	few	CSVDKGLANEQYF	TGCAGCGTTGATAAGGGCCTAGCGAACGAGCAGTACTTC
TRBV5-6	TRBJ1-5	TRBD1	NA	CASSLAQTGLQPQHF	TGTGCCAGCAGCTTGGCGCAGACAGGGTTGCAGCCCCAGCATTTT
TRBV24-1	TRBJ2-3	NA	NA	CATRETDYTDTQYF	TGTGCCACCAGAGAGACGGACTACACAGATACGCAGTATTTT
TRBV2	TRBJ2-3	TRBD2	NA	CASRELAGAITDTQYF	TGTGCCAGCAGGGAACTAGCGGGGGCCATCACAGATACGCAGTATTTT
TRBV19	TRBJ1-6	TRBD1	NA	CASSTSGTGGSPLHF	TGTGCCAGTAGTACCTCCGGGACAGGGGGTTCACCCCTCCACTTT
TRBV3-1/TRBV3-2	TRBJ2-1	NA	NA	CASSPQGGSGGNEQFF	TGTGCCAGCAGCCCCCAAGGAGGCTCCGGGGGCAATGAGCAGTTCTTC
TRBV7-2	TRBJ2-7	NA	NA	CASSFRGARVSYEQYF	TGTGCCAGCAGCTTCCGGGGGGCCCGGGTTTCCTACGAGCAGTACTTC
TRBV9	TRBJ2-2	NA	few	CASSVGREFTGELFF	TGTGCCAGCAGCGTAGGGAGGGAGTTCACCGGGGAGCTGTTTTTT
TRBV21-1	TRBJ2-1	NA	NA	CASPIRGLDNEQFF	TGTGCCAGCCCCATCAGGGGCCTGGACAATGAGCAGTTCTTC
TRBV7-2	TRBJ1-2	NA	NA	CASSVDSNYGYTF	TGTGCCAGCAGCGTGGACAGCAACTATGGCTACACCTTC
TRBV7-2	TRBJ2-6	NA	NA	CASSLGLTSGANVLTF	TGTGCCAGCAGCCTCGGACTAACTTCGGGGGCCAACGTCCTGACTTTC
TRBV5-6	TRBJ1-2	TRBD1	NA	CASSGRQGWYGYTF	TGTGCCAGCAGCGGGCGACAGGGATGGTATGGCTACACCTTC
TRBV19	TRBJ2-5	TRBD2	once	CASSTRLAGGKPAETQYF	TGTGCCAGTAGTACGAGACTAGCGGGGGGGAAACCGGCGGAGACCCAGTACTTC
TRBV28	TRBJ2-7	TRBD1	NA	CASREGTGGPYEQYF	TGTGCCAGCAGGGAAGGGACAGGGGGACCCTACGAGCAGTACTTC
TRBV6-2/TRBV6-3	TRBJ1-6	NA	NA	CASSYFPEGPLHF	TGTGCCAGCAGTTACTTCCCGGAGGGACCCCTCCACTTT
TRBV28	TRBJ1-2	NA	NA	CASTRGSPNYGYTF	TGTGCCAGCACTAGAGGCAGCCCTAACTATGGCTACACCTTC
TRBV5-4	TRBJ2-5	TRBD2	NA	CASSEVGTRFQETQYF	TGTGCCAGCAGCGAGGTTGGGACTAGGTTTCAAGAGACCCAGTACTTC
TRBV6-6	TRBJ2-5	NA	few	CASNRSGRGQETQYF	TGTGCCAGCAATCGCTCAGGCCGGGGGCAAGAGACCCAGTACTTC